The 26 T cell receptor beta chains below come from one sample, sequenced in a study of T cells expressing NK-cell markers. Each CDR3 protein gets one entry in TCRdb, which reprocessed the 5' RACE reads and gives no DNA. This table lists about 390,000 distinct CDR3 sequences. The sequenced material came from blood T cells: a sorted CD56 or NKG2C T cell subset, CD4+ or CD8+ T cells, or bulk PBMC T cells (not recorded which). The origin of the receptors is a woman aged 50 to 60 in good health.

CDR3 amino acids: CSARDLAHFEQFF. The V and J genes are TRBV20-1 and TRBJ2-1. Germline CDR1 reads DFQATT; CDR2 reads SNEGSKA (reference sequence). The CDR3 extends over 13 amino acids.

The CDR3 is CASSQAPVGTGVWNEQFF. V gene TRBV4-2 combines with J gene TRBJ2-1; TCRdb returns TRBD1, unconfirmable since there is no DNA. Germline V gene data show CDR1 as LGHNA and CDR2 as YNFKEQ. CDR3 length: 18 amino acids.

J is TRBJ1-1 and V is TRBV29-1; the TRBD1 assignment by TCRdb is unverifiable without DNA. This CDR3 has 12 residues. CDR1 and CDR2 from the germline V gene are SQVTM and ANQGSEA. The CDR3 reads CSVGTGIREAFF. Filled out from reference TRBV29-1 and TRBJ1-1, the complete variable domain reads SAVISQKPSRDICQRGTSLTIQCQVDSQVTMMFWYRQQPGQSLTLIATANQGSEATYESGFVIDKFPISRPNLTFSTLTVSNMSPEDSSIYLCSVGTGIREAFFGQGTRLTVV.

CDR3 residues: CASRDVGEETQYF. The V gene is TRBV2, the J gene TRBJ2-5; TCRdb indicates TRBD1, and absent DNA this call remains unverified. From germline, CDR1 is SNHLY and CDR2 FYNNEI. This CDR3 is built from 13 residues.

The rearrangement uses TRBV5-1 and TRBJ2-1. Germline CDR1 reads SGHRS; CDR2 reads YFSETQ. This CDR3 region has 11 residues. The CDR3 reads CASRRLDEQFF.

This chain uses TRBV12-3 or TRBV12-4 with TRBJ1-2; TCRdb calls TRBD1, which cannot be checked without DNA. The CDR3 covers 16 residues. The CDR3 here is CASSPQGAVANYGYTF.

The chain carries TRBV11-2 and TRBJ2-5; TCRdb's D gene call, TRBD1, goes unchecked for lack of DNA. The germline gives CDR1 SGHAT, CDR2 FQNNGV. CDR3 size: 14 residues. This chain's CDR3 is CASSLVLGAETQYF.

The V and J genes are TRBV7-9 and TRBJ2-5; TCRdb gives TRBD1 as the D gene, but with no DNA this cannot be confirmed. Germline V gene data show CDR1 as SEHNR and CDR2 as FQNEAQ (reference sequence). The CDR3 runs 14 residues. CDR3 in amino acids: CASSDGTAQETQYF.

This sequence joins TRBV12-5 and TRBJ2-5; absent DNA, TCRdb's TRBD2 call cannot be checked. Looked up from germline, CDR1 is LGHNT and CDR2 is FRNRAP. The CDR3 spans 13 residues. The CDR3 protein is CASGTTGRETQYF. The variable domain in full, completed from reference TRBV12-5 and TRBJ2-5, reads DARVTQTPRHKVTEMGQEVTMRCQPILGHNTVFWYRQTMMQGLELLAYFRNRAPLDDSGMPKDRFSAEMPDATLATLKIQPSEPRDSAVYFCASGTTGRETQYFGPGTRLLVL.

The chain employs TRBV24-1 and TRBJ1-2. Germline assignment: CDR1 KGHDR and CDR2 SFDVKD. The CDR3 covers 13 residues. CDR3 loop: CATGQTVNYGYTF.

V usage is TRBV6-1 and J usage is TRBJ1-4; absent DNA, TCRdb's TRBD1 call cannot be checked. The CDR3 length is 16 residues. The germline V gene encodes CDR1 MNHNS and CDR2 SASEGT. CDR3 loop: CASSEVGGLTNEKLFF.

The rearrangement joins TRBV12-3 or TRBV12-4 to TRBJ2-2; TCRdb designates TRBD2, a call that cannot be tested without DNA. This CDR3 region has 17 residues. The CDR3 sequence: CASRLGLAGVRTGELFF.

This rearrangement joins TRBV6-2 or TRBV6-3 to TRBJ2-5. Germline CDR1 and CDR2: MNHEY and SVGEGT. The CDR3 covers 11 residues. The CDR3 loop reads CASTRKETQYF.

This chain uses TRBV20-1 with TRBJ2-7; TCRdb reports TRBD2, a call that lacks DNA to check it against. Germline loops: CDR1 DFQATT, CDR2 SNEGSKA (reference sequence). CDR3 length: 13 residues. CDR3 residues: CSASLAGANEQYF.

The rearrangement links TRBV10-2 to TRBJ2-1; the D call from TCRdb, TRBD2, cannot be confirmed without DNA. CDR3 length: 16 amino acids. Germline CDR1 WSHSY, CDR2 SAAADI. This CDR3 reads CASSESRAPGGYEQFF.

The chain combines TRBV4-2 with TRBJ2-2; TCRdb proposes TRBD2, but this gene call is untestable without DNA. The length of the CDR3 is 17 residues. Germline V gene data show CDR1 as LGHNA and CDR2 as YNFKEQ. The CDR3 spells CASSSGGLAGNTGELFF.

This CDR3 is CASSDSAGFSGNTIYF. The J gene is TRBJ1-3, the V gene TRBV6-4. Germline V gives CDR1 MRHNA, CDR2 SNTAGT. This CDR3 comprises 16 residues.

The genes are TRBV12-3 or TRBV12-4 and TRBJ1-6; TCRdb's D gene call, TRBD1, goes unchecked for lack of DNA. CDR3 length equals 13 residues. The CDR3 reads CASSLQGYSPLHF.

The J gene is TRBJ2-3, the V gene TRBV5-5; TCRdb indicates TRBD2, and absent DNA this call remains unverified. CDR1 and CDR2 from the germline V gene are SGHKS and YYEKEE (reference sequence). The CDR3 sequence is 13 residues long. This chain's CDR3 is CASSLVAGTSEYF.

The chain links TRBV5-6 to TRBJ2-4. The length of the CDR3 is 12 residues. Germline CDR1 and CDR2: SGHDT and YYEEEE. The CDR3 region is CASSLALGIQYF.

The chain is built from TRBV11-2 and TRBJ2-1; TCRdb selects TRBD1, and the lack of DNA leaves this call unchecked. CDR1 and CDR2 from the germline V gene are SGHAT and FQNNGV. The length of the CDR3 is 13 residues. CDR3: CATWRIGGNEQFF.

The rearrangement uses TRBV29-1 and TRBJ2-1; TCRdb indicates TRBD2, and absent DNA this call remains unverified. Germline-derived CDR1 and CDR2 are SQVTM and ANQGSEA. CDR3 length: 13 residues. The CDR3 loop reads CSVGTRLNNEQFF.

The rearrangement links TRBV20-1 to TRBJ2-5; TCRdb indicates TRBD2, and absent DNA this call remains unverified. Germline CDR1 reads DFQATT; CDR2 reads SNEGSKA (reference sequence). The CDR3 has 13 amino acids. The CDR3 spells CSVTRLAYETQYF.

The chain employs TRBV20-1 and TRBJ2-1. In germline, CDR1 is DFQATT, CDR2 SNEGSKA (reference sequence). The CDR3 covers 12 residues. The CDR3 loop reads CSADGAYNEQFF.

The rearrangement uses TRBV12-3 or TRBV12-4 and TRBJ2-1; the D call of TRBD1 rests on TCRdb alone, since no DNA is present to check it. The CDR3 length is 13 residues. The CDR3 protein is CASSQQGYNEQFF.

The chain combines TRBV4-1 with TRBJ2-5; TCRdb proposes TRBD1, but this gene call is untestable without DNA. Germline V CDR1 and CDR2: MGHRA, YSYEKL. The length of the CDR3 is 16 residues. The CDR3 loop is CASSPRGGGLLETQYF.